The 14 T cell receptor beta chains reported below all come from one sample, sequenced in a study of beta chain features in type 1 diabetes. Every isolated RNA sample was fully reverse transcribed, so sequencing captured expressed TCRB transcripts. The repertoire was sequenced with immunoSEQ multiplex PCR; TCRdb's copy has only in-frame clones and lacks some. This table has 110,000 to 150,000 clones, 6.9% appearing once. Sequences were obtained from central memory CD4+ T cells from blood. The receptor set was obtained from a woman in her 30s in good health.

This clone appeared many times. This chain connects TRBV7-9 to TRBJ2-3; 13 bases line up with TRBD2. Trimming at V came to 8 bases and at J to 4 bases, leaving 6 bases not matched to a gene. The germline V gene encodes CDR1 SEHNR and CDR2 FQNEAQ (reference sequence). CDR3 length equals 15 residues. CDR3 sequence: CASRGLAGVPDTQYF. The CDR3 DNA reads TGTGCCAGCCGCGGACTAGCGGGAGTCCCAGATACGCAGTATTTT.

The V gene is TRBV6-5, the J gene TRBJ2-5; the D is unclear. The CDR3 loop spans 13 amino acids. Germline loops: CDR1 MNHEY, CDR2 SVGAGI. V was trimmed by 2 bases and J by 4 bases, leaving 8 bases between them. The CDR3 nucleotides are TGTGCCAGCAGTTACCCCTTTGTAGAGACCCAGTACTTC. It specifies CASSYPFVETQYF.

The chain combines TRBV6-5 with TRBJ2-1; D ambiguous. CDR3 length equals 11 residues. The V end was cut by 6 bases, the J end by 6 bases, with 6 bases between. Germline V CDR1 and CDR2: MNHEY, SVGAGI. The CDR3, as DNA: TGTGCCAGCAGGACTCCCAATGAGCAGTTCTTC. Translated: CASRTPNEQFF.

J is TRBJ1-2 and V is TRBV18, with 8 bases that match TRBD1. Germline-derived CDR1 and CDR2 are KGHSH and LQKENI. V gave up 2 bases and J gave up 6 bases; unmatched junction bases: 8. The CDR3 is 15 amino acids. The CDR3 sequence: CASSPDSGGKDGYTF. In nucleotides, the CDR3 is TGTGCCAGCTCACCAGATTCAGGGGGCAAGGATGGCTACACCTTC.

This clone was counted only a few times. The V call is TRBV2, the J call TRBJ1-5, with D possibly matching TRBD1 (6 bases). V was clipped by 5 bases and J by 3 bases, with 14 bases between them. Germline V gene sequence: CDR1 SNHLY, CDR2 FYNNEI. This CDR3 is built from 15 residues. The chain's CDR3 is CASSPQQGNNQPQHF. The CDR3 nucleotides read TGTGCCAGCAGTCCCCAACAGGGTAACAATCAGCCCCAGCATTTT. The complete variable domain, with remaining parts taken from reference TRBV2 and TRBJ1-5, reads EPEVTQTPSHQVTQMGQEVILRCVPISNHLYFYWYRQILGQKVEFLVSFYNNEISEKSEIFDDQFSVERPDGSNFTLKIRSTKLEDSAMYFCASSPQQGNNQPQHFGDGTRLSIL.

This clone was detected only a few times. This rearrangement joins TRBV7-9 to TRBJ2-3, with TRBD2 matching over 14 bases. The CDR3 is 14 amino acids. Germline CDR1 reads SEHNR; CDR2 reads FQNEAQ (reference sequence). V was pared by 7 bases and J by 5 bases, with 2 bases of the junction left unmatched. This chain's CDR3 is CASTGLAGGDTQYF. Here the CDR3 DNA reads TGTGCCAGCACCGGACTAGCGGGAGGAGATACGCAGTATTTT.

This clone has more than one count but fewer than ten. The chain employs TRBV7-9 and TRBJ1-4; D unclear. The V gene's germline CDR1 is SEHNR and CDR2 FQNEAQ (reference sequence). The CDR3 is made up of 17 amino acids. With 3 bases removed from V and 0 bases from J, the gap between germline ends came to 14 bases. The CDR3 loop is CASSLNAGFATNEKLFF. The CDR3 DNA reads TGTGCCAGCAGCTTGAACGCCGGTTTTGCAACTAATGAAAAACTGTTTTTT.

This clone turned up a few times. The chain links TRBV28 to TRBJ1-2; TRBD1 might be the D (5 bases). Germline V gene lookup returns CDR1 MDHEN and CDR2 SYDVKM. The CDR3 runs to 16 residues. Deletions cut 2 bases from V and 6 bases from J, with 19 bases between. CDR3 DNA: TGTGCCAGCAGTTTAATAGGGGTCGACAGTCAGGATGGCTACACCTTC. It is translated as CASSLIGVDSQDGYTF.

This clone occurred many times. V is TRBV5-4 and J is TRBJ2-4; D is undetermined. This CDR3 is built from 11 residues. V was cut by 1 base and J by 8 bases, with 4 bases left in between. Germline assignment: CDR1 SGHNT and CDR2 YYREEE (reference sequence). CDR3 DNA: TGTGCCAGCAGCTTGCAGGACATTCAGTACTTC. As protein: CASSLQDIQYF. Drawing the rest from reference TRBV5-4 and TRBJ2-4, the complete variable domain is ETGVTQSPTHLIKTRGQQVTLRCSSQSGHNTVSWYQQALGQGPQFIFQYYREEENGRGNFPPRFSGLQFPNYSSELNVNALELDDSALYLCASSLQDIQYFGAGTRLSVL.

The chain uses TRBV11-2 and TRBJ2-1; TRBD2 agrees at 9 bases. CDR3 size: 13 residues. Unmatched junction bases numbered 7, after V lost 5 bases and J lost 11 bases. Per the germline V gene, CDR1 is SGHAT and CDR2 is FQNNGV. The CDR3 reads CASSDTSGPKQFF. The CDR3 DNA follows: TGTGCCAGCAGCGATACTAGCGGGCCTAAGCAGTTCTTC.

The V and J genes are TRBV29-1 and TRBJ1-3; the D is unclear. This CDR3 contains 14 residues. V was pared by 5 bases and J by 1 base, with 12 bases between. The germline V gene encodes CDR1 SQVTM and CDR2 ANQGSEA. The CDR3 is CSVLDGGSGNTIYF. The CDR3, as DNA: TGCAGCGTTTTGGACGGAGGATCTGGAAACACCATATATTTT.

J is TRBJ1-5 and V is TRBV28; D not certain. V lost 6 bases and J lost 6, with 15 bases in between. This CDR3 spans 14 amino acids. Per germline, CDR1 MDHEN and CDR2 SYDVKM. The CDR3 sequence: CASSPRGWGQPQHF. CDR3 coding DNA: TGTGCCAGCAGCCCGAGAGGGTGGGGTCAGCCCCAGCATTTT.

This chain uses TRBV2 with TRBJ2-5; D might be TRBD1 (6 bases). The assigned J gene may be wrong: the sequence end matches TRBJ2-7 better. The CDR3 has 15 amino acids. The V gene's germline CDR1 is SNHLY and CDR2 FYNNEI. The CDR3 nucleotides are TGTGCCAGCACCAGTCAGGGGTTTAGCTCCTACGAGCAGTACTTC. Encoded protein: CASTSQGFSSYEQYF.

This chain uses TRBV19 with TRBJ2-1; D remains ambiguous. V was trimmed by 5 bases and J by 3 bases, leaving 17 bases between them. The CDR3 covers 16 residues. CDR1 is LNHDA and CDR2 is SQIVND in the germline V gene (reference sequence). Here the CDR3 DNA reads TGTGCCAGTAGTCCGATACGGAACAGAGACTACAATGAGCAGTTCTTC. Its protein is CASSPIRNRDYNEQFF.